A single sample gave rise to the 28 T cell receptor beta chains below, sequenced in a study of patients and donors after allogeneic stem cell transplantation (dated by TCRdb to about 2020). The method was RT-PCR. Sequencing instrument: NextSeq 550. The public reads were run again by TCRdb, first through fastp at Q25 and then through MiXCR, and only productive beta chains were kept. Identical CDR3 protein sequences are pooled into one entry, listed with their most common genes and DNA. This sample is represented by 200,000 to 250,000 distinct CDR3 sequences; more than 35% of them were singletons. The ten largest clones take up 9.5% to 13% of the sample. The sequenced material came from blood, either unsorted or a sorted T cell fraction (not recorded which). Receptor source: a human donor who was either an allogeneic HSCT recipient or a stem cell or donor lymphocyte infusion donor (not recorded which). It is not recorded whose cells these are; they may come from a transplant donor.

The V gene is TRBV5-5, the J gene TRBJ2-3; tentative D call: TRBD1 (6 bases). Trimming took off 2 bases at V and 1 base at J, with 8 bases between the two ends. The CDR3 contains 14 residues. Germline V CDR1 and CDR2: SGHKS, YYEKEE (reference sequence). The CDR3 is CASSFRQGTDTQYF. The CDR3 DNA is TGTGCCAGCAGCTTCCGACAGGGCACAGATACGCAGTATTTT.

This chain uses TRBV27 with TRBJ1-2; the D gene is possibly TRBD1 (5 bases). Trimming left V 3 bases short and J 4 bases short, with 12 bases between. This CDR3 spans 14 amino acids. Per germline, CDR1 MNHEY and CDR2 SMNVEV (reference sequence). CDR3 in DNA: TGTGCCAGCAGTTTTGGCAGACAGTTCTATGGCTACACCTTC. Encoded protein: CASSFGRQFYGYTF.

Written as DNA, the CDR3 is TGTGCCAGCAAAGGAGGCTTAGCCAAAAACATTCAGTACTTC. As protein: CASKGGLAKNIQYF. This chain connects TRBV28 to TRBJ2-4; tentatively, D is TRBD2 (5 bases). The CDR3 runs to 14 residues. Germline CDR1 and CDR2: MDHEN and SYDVKM. The V end was cut by 7 bases, the J end by 0 bases, with 10 bases between.

CDR3 sequence reads: CASSPPARSGNQPQHF. CDR3 DNA sequence: TGTGCCAGCTCACCACCCGCCAGGAGTGGCAATCAGCCCCAGCATTTT. The chain is built from TRBV18 and TRBJ1-5; no definite D call. Trimming removed 0 bases at V and 2 bases at J, with 11 bases between. CDR3 length: 16 residues. CDR1 is KGHSH, CDR2 LQKENI, per germline.

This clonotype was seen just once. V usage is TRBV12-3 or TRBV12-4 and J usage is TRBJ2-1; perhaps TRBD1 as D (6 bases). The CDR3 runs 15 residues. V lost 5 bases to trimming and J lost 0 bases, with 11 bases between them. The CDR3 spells CASSVGQSSYNEQFF. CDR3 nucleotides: TGTGCCAGCAGTGTTGGACAGTCCTCCTACAATGAGCAGTTCTTC.

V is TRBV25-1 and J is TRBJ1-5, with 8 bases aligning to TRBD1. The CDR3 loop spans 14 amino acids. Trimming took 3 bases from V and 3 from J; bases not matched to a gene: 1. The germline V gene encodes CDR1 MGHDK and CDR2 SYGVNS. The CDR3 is CASSETGVNQPQHF. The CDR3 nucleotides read TGTGCCAGCAGTGAGACAGGGGTCAATCAGCCCCAGCATTTT.

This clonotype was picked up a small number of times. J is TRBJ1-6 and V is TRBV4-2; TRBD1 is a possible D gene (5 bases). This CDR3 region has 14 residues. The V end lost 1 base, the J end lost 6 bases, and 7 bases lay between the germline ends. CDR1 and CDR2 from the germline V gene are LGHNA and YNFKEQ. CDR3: CASSQGQPNSPLHF. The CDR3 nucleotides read TGTGCCAGCAGCCAAGGACAGCCTAATTCACCCCTCCACTTT.

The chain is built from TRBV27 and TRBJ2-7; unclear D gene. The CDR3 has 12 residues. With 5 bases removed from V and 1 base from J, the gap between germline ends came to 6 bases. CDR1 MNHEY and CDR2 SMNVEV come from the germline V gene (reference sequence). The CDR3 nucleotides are TGTGCCAGCAGTCATACATCCTACGAGCAGTACTTC. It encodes CASSHTSYEQYF.

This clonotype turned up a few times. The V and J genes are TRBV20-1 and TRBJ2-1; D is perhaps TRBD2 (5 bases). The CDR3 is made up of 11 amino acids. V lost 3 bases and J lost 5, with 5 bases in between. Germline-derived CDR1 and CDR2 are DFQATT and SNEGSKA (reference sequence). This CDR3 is CSASGDNEQFF. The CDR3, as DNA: TGCAGTGCTAGCGGGGACAATGAGCAGTTCTTC.

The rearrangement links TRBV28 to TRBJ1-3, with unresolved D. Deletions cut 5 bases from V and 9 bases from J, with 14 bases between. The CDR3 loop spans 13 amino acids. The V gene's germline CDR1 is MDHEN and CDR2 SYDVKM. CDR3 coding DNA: TGTGCCAGCAGTCCCCGGTCTCCAGGCACCATATATTTT. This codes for CASSPRSPGTIYF.

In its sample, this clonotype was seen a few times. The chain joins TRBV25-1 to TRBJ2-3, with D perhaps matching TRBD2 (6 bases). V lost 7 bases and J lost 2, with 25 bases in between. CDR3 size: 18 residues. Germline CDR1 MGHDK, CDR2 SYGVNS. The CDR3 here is CASTPPKRLRGNTDTQYF. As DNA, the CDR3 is TGTGCCAGCACTCCCCCGAAACGTCTGCGGGGTAACACAGATACGCAGTATTTT.

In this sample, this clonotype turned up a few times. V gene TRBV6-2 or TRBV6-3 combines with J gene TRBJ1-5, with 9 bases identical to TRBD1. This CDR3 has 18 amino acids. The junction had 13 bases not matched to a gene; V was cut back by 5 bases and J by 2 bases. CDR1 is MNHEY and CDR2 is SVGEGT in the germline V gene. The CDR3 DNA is TGTGCCAGCAGTCCCGTCCCGGGACAGGGAAGAGGCAATCAGCCCCAGCATTTT. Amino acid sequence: CASSPVPGQGRGNQPQHF.

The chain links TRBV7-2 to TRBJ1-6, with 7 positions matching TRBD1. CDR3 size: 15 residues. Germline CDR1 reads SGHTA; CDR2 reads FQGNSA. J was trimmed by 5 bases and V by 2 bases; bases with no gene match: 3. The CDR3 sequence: CASSLTGVDNSPLHF. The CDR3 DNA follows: TGTGCCAGCAGCTTAACAGGGGTCGATAATTCACCCCTCCACTTT.

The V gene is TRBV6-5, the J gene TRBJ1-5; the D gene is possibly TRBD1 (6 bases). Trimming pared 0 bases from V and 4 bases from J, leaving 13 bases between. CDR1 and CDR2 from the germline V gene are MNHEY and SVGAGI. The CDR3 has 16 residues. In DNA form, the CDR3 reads TGTGCCAGCAGTTACTCGGCAGGGGAAGGGAATCAGCCCCAGCATTTT. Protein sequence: CASSYSAGEGNQPQHF.

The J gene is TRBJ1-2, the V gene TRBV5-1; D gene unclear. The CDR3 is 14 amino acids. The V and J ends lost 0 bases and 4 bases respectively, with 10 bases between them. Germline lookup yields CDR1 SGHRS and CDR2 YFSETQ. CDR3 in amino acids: CASSLDVGIYGYTF. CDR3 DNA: TGCGCCAGCAGCTTGGATGTAGGCATCTATGGCTACACCTTC.

Written as DNA, the CDR3 is TGCAGTGCTAGAGCTACAGGGGGCACTGAAGCTTTCTTT. Protein product: CSARATGGTEAFF. This chain connects TRBV20-1 to TRBJ1-1, with TRBD1 matching 8 bases. This CDR3 spans 13 amino acids. The germline V gene has CDR1 DFQATT and CDR2 SNEGSKA (reference sequence). J gave up 4 bases and V 1 base, and 2 bases lay outside the gene matches.

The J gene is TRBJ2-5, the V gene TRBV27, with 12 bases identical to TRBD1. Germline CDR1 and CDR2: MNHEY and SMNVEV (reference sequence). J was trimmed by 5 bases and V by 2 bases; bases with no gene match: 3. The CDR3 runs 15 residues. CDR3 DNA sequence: TGTGCCAGCAGTTTAGGGACAGGGGGCGCGGAGACCCAGTACTTC. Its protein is CASSLGTGGAETQYF.

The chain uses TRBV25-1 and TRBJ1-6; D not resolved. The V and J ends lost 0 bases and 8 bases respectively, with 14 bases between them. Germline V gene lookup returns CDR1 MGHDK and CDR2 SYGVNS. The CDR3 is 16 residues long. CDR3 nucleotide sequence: TGTGCCAGCAGTGAATATTTTTCAGGCTCACATTCACCCCTCCACTTT. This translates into CASSEYFSGSHSPLHF.

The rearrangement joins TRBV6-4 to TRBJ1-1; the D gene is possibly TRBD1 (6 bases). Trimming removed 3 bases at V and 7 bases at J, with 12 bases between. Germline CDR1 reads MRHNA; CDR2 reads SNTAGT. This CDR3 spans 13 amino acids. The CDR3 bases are TGTGCCAGCAGTGAGCAGGGGCCCAATGAAGCTTTCTTT. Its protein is CASSEQGPNEAFF.

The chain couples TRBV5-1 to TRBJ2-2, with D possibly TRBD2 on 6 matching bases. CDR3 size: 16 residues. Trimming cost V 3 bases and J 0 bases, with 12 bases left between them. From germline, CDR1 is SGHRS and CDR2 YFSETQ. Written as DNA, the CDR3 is TGCGCCAGCAGCTGGCTCGGGACTCCGAACACCGGGGAGCTGTTTTTT. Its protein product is CASSWLGTPNTGELFF.

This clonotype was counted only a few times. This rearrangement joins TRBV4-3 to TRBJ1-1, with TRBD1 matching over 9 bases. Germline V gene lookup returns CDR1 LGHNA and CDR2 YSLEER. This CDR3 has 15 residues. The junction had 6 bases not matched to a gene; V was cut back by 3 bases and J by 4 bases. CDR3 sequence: CASSQLQGAGTEAFF. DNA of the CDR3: TGCGCCAGCAGCCAGCTACAGGGGGCCGGCACTGAAGCTTTCTTT.

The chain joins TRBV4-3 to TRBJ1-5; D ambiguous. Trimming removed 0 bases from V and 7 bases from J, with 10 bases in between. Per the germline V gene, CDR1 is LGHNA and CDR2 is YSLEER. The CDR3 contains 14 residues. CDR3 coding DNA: TGCGCCAGCAGCCAAGAACCTGGGTACCAGCCCCAGCATTTT. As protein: CASSQEPGYQPQHF.

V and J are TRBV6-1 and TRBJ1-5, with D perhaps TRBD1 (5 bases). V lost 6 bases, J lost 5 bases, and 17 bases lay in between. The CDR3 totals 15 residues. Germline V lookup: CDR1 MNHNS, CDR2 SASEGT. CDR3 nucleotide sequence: TGTGCCAGCAGCACCGGGGGACCGGGGGATCAGCCCCAGCATTTT. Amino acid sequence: CASSTGGPGDQPQHF.

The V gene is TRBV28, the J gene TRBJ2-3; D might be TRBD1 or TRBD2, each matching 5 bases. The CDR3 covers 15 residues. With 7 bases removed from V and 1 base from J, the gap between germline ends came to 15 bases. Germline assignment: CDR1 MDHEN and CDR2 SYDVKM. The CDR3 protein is CASTLYVGGTDTQYF. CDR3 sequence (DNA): TGTGCCAGCACCTTATACGTGGGGGGCACAGATACGCAGTATTTT.

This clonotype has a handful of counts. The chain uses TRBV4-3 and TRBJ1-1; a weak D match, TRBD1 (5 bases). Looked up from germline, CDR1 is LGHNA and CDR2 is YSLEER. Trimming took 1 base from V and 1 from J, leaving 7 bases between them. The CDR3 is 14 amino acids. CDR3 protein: CASSQGGANTEAFF. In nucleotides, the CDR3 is TGCGCCAGCAGCCAAGGAGGGGCGAACACTGAAGCTTTCTTT.

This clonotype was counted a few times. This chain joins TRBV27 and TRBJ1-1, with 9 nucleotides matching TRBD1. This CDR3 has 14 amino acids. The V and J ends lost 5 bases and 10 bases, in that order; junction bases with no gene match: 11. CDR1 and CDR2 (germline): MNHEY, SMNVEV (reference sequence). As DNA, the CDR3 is TGTGCCAGCAGTGCCGATTACAGGGGGCGCGTAGCTTTCTTT. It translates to CASSADYRGRVAFF.

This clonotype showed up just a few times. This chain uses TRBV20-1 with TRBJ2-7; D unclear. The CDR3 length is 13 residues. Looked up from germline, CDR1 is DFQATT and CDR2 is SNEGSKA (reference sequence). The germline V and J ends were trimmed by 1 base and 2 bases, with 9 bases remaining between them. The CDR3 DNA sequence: TGCAGTGCTAGAGTCGGGCTAGCCTACGAGCAGTACTTC. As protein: CSARVGLAYEQYF.

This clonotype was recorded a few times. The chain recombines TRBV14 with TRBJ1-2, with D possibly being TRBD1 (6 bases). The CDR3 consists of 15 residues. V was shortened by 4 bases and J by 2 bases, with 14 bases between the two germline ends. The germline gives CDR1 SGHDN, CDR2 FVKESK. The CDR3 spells CASSPGTSVNYGYTF. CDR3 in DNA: TGTGCCAGCAGCCCTGGGACATCCGTCAACTATGGCTACACCTTC.